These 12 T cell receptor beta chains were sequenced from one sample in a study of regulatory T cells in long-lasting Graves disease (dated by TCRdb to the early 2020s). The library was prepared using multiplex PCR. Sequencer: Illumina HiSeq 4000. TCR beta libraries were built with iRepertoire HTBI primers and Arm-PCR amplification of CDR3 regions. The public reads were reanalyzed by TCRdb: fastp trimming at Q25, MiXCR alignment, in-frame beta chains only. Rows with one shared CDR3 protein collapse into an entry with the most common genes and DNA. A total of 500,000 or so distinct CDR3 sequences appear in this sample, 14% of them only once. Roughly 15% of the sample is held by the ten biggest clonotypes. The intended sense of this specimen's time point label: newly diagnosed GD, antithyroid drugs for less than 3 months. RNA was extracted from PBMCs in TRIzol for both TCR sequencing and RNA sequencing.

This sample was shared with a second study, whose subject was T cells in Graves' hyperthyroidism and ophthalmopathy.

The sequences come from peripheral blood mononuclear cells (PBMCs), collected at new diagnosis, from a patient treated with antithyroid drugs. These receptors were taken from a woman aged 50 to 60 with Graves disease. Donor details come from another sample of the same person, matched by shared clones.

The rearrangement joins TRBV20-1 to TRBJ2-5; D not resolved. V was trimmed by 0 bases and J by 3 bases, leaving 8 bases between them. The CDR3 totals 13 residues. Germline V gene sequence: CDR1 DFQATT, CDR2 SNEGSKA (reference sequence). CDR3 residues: CSARDPQKETQYF. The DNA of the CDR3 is TGCAGTGCTAGAGATCCGCAGAAAGAGACCCAGTACTTC.

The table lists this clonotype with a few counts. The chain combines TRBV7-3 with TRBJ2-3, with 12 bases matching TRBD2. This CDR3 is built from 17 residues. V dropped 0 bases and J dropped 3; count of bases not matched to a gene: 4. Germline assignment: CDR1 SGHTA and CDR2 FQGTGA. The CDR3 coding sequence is TGTGCCAGCAGCTTAACTTGGACTAGCGGGATAACAGATACGCAGTATTTT. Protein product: CASSLTWTSGITDTQYF.

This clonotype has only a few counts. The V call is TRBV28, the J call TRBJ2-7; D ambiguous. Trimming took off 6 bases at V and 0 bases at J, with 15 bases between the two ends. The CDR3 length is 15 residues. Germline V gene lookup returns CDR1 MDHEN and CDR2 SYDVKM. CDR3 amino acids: CASSQDFFRSYEQYF. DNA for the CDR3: TGTGCCAGCAGCCAAGACTTCTTTCGCTCCTACGAGCAGTACTTC.

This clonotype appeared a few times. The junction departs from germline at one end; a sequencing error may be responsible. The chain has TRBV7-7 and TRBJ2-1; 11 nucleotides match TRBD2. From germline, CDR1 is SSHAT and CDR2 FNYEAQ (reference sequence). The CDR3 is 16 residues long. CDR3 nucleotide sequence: TGTGCTAGCAGCCCCTCAACTAGCGGGGGATACAATGAGCAGTTCTTC. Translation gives CASSPSTSGGYNEQFF.

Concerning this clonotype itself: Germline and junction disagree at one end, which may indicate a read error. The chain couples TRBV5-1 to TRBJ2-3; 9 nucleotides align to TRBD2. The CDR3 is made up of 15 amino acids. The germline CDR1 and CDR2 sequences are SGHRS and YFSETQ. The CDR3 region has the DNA TGTGCCAGCAGCGCCCTAGCGGGACTAGTAGATACGCACTATTTT. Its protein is CASSALAGLVDTHYF.

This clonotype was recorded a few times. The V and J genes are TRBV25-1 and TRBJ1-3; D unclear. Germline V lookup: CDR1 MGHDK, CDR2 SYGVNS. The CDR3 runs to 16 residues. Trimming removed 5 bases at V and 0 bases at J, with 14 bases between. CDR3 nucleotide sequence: TGTGCCAGCAGTCGGGCAGGAGGCCTCTCTGGAAACACCATATATTTT. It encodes CASSRAGGLSGNTIYF.

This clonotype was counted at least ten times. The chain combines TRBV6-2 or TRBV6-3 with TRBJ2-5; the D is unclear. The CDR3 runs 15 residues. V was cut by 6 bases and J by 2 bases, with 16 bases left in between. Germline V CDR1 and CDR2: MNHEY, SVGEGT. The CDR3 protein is CASRVSVLEQETQYF. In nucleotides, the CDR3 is TGTGCCAGCAGAGTCAGCGTGTTAGAACAAGAGACCCAGTACTTC.

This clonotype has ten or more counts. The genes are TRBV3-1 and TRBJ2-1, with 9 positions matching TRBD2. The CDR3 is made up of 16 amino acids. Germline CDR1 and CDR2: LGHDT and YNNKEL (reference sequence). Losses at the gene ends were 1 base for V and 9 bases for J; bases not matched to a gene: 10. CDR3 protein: CASSQAPPGLASEQFF. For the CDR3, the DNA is TGTGCCAGCAGCCAAGCACCACCGGGACTAGCATCTGAGCAGTTCTTC.

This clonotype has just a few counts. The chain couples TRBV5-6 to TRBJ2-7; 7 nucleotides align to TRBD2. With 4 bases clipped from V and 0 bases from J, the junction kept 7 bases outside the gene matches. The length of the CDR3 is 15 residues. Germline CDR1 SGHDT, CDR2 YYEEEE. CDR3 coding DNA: TGTGCCAGCAGCGGCTCGTCGGGAGGCTCCTACGAGCAGTACTTC. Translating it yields CASSGSSGGSYEQYF.

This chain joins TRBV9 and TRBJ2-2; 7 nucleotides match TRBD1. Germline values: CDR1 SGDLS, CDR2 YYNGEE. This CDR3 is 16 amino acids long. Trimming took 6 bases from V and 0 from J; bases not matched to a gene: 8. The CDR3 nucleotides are TGTGCCAGCATGGGTAAGGGACAGTCGAACACCGGGGAGCTGTTTTTT. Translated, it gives CASMGKGQSNTGELFF.

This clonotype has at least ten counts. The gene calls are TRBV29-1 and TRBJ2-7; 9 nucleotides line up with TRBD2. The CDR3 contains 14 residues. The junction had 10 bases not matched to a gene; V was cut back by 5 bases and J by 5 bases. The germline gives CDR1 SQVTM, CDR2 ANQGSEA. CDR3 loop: CSVRREGQSDEQYF. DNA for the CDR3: TGCAGCGTTCGGCGGGAGGGCCAAAGTGACGAGCAGTACTTC.

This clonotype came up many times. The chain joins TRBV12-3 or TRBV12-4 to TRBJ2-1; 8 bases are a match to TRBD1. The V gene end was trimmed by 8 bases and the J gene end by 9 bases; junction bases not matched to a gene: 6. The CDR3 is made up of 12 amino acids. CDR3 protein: CASQGARGEQFF. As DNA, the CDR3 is TGTGCCAGCCAGGGGGCTAGGGGTGAGCAGTTCTTC.